Below are 13 T cell receptor beta chains sequenced from a single sample in a study of regulatory T cells in long-lasting Graves disease. The authors built TCR beta libraries using iRepertoire HTBI primers and Arm-PCR of CDR3 regions. TCRdb passed the multiplex PCR reads through MiXCR, listing each CDR3 protein once. This sample has roughly 610,000 distinct CDR3 sequences, with 15% to 20% found just once. Regarding time point: newly diagnosed GD, antithyroid drugs for less than 3 months. Extracted RNA from PBMCs served as the source of the TCR library. The data also belong to a second study, concerning T cells in Graves' hyperthyroidism and ophthalmopathy.

Here the sequenced sample was peripheral blood mononuclear cells (PBMCs), taken at new diagnosis, from a patient treated with antithyroid drugs. These TCRs come from a young man with Graves disease.

The chain links TRBV25-1 to TRBJ2-1; D is ambiguous. CDR1 is MGHDK, CDR2 SYGVNS, per germline. With 4 bases removed from V and 3 bases from J, the gap between germline ends came to 10 bases. CDR3 length: 14 residues. CDR3: CASSGPTLYNEQFF. CDR3 coding DNA: TGTGCCAGCAGTGGTCCAACCCTCTACAATGAGCAGTTCTTC.

With regard to this clonotype: A much larger clone is a single base away; this may be a read error. Since the CDR3 does not end with the conserved phenylalanine or tryptophan, this likely comes from a read error. This rearrangement joins TRBV11-3 to TRBJ2-3, with 10 nucleotides matching TRBD2. The CDR3 has 14 amino acids. Losses at the gene ends were 7 bases for V and 6 bases for J; bases not matched to a gene: 7. Germline V gene data show CDR1 as SGHNT and CDR2 as YENEEA. The CDR3 is CASTSGRGGDTQYY. CDR3 sequence (DNA): TGTGCCAGCACCAGCGGGAGGGGAGGGGATACGCAGTATTAT.

This clonotype has only a few counts. The chain has TRBV5-1 and TRBJ2-1; 10 positions agree with TRBD2. In germline, CDR1 is SGHRS, CDR2 YFSETQ. This CDR3 comprises 15 residues. The junction had 3 bases not matched to a gene; V was cut back by 2 bases and J by 4 bases. The CDR3, as DNA: TGCGCCAGCAGCTTAAGTAGCGGGGGGTACAATGAGCAGTTCTTC. Amino acid sequence: CASSLSSGGYNEQFF.

In its sample, this clonotype was seen many times. V is TRBV7-9 and J is TRBJ2-7; 9 nucleotides line up with TRBD1. CDR1 and CDR2 from the germline V gene are SEHNR and FQNEAQ (reference sequence). The CDR3 runs to 17 residues. V lost 5 bases, J lost 2 bases, and 13 bases stayed unmatched. For the CDR3, the DNA is TGTGCCAGCAGCGAGTGGCCCCGACAGGGGGATACCTACGAGCAGTACTTC. Protein sequence: CASSEWPRQGDTYEQYF. The full variable domain, in which reference TRBV7-9 and TRBJ2-7 provide the parts outside the CDR3, is DTGVSQNPRHKITKRGQNVTFRCDPISEHNRLYWYRQTLGQGPEFLTYFQNEAQLEKSRLLSDRFSAERPKGSFSTLEIQRTEQGDSAMYLCASSEWPRQGDTYEQYFGPGTRLTVT.

This chain joins TRBV25-1 and TRBJ2-1, with 10 positions matching TRBD2. This CDR3 is 15 amino acids long. Germline V gene data show CDR1 as MGHDK and CDR2 as SYGVNS. Germline trimming cut 7 bases from V and 4 bases from J; bases unmatched to any gene: 7. CDR3 coding DNA: TGTGCCAGCACTTCTTTTAGCGGGAGGTACAATGAGCAGTTCTTC. This codes for CASTSFSGRYNEQFF.

This clonotype was observed a few times. The J gene is TRBJ1-1, the V gene TRBV5-1; perhaps TRBD1 as D (5 bases). Germline values: CDR1 SGHRS, CDR2 YFSETQ. This CDR3 has 15 amino acids. V lost 1 base and J lost 5, with 15 bases in between. The CDR3 protein is CASSLREGQVTEAFF. CDR3 bases: TGCGCCAGCAGCTTGCGCGAGGGGCAGGTGACTGAAGCTTTCTTT.

In its sample, this clonotype was seen many times. The chain couples TRBV7-9 to TRBJ2-1, with 14 bases aligning to TRBD2. CDR3 length: 19 amino acids. Trimming took 0 bases from V and 9 from J; bases not matched to a gene: 13. Germline CDR1 and CDR2: SEHNR and FQNEAQ (reference sequence). CDR3 loop: CASSLALGTSGRPTREQFF. For the CDR3, the DNA is TGTGCCAGCAGCTTAGCGCTCGGGACTAGCGGGAGACCCACGCGTGAGCAGTTCTTC. The full variable domain, with the rest looked up from reference TRBV7-9 and TRBJ2-1, is DTGVSQNPRHKITKRGQNVTFRCDPISEHNRLYWYRQTLGQGPEFLTYFQNEAQLEKSRLLSDRFSAERPKGSFSTLEIQRTEQGDSAMYLCASSLALGTSGRPTREQFFGPGTRLTVL.

This clonotype was seen only a few times. The chain couples TRBV18 to TRBJ2-2; D unclear. The CDR3 is 12 residues long. Trimming cost V 1 base and J 6 bases, with 3 bases left between them. The germline gives CDR1 KGHSH, CDR2 LQKENI. This chain's CDR3 is CASSPRPGELFF. CDR3 nucleotides: TGTGCCAGCTCACCACGCCCCGGGGAGCTGTTTTTT. Combining the CDR3 with reference TRBV18 and TRBJ2-2 gives the whole variable domain NAGVMQNPRHLVRRRGQEARLRCSPMKGHSHVYWYRQLPEEGLKFMVYLQKENIIDESGMPKERFSAEFPKEGPSILRIQQVVRGDSAAYFCASSPRPGELFFGEGSRLTVL.

This clonotype was observed many times. The chain uses TRBV10-1 and TRBJ2-3, with no clear D. V was cut by 2 bases and J by 4 bases, with 4 bases left in between. Germline V gene lookup returns CDR1 WNHNN and CDR2 SYGVQD (reference sequence). This CDR3 has 12 residues. CDR3 in DNA: TGCGCCAGCAGTGAGGGCCCAGATACGCAGTATTTT. Translated, it gives CASSEGPDTQYF.

This clonotype was observed a handful of times. This chain joins TRBV2 and TRBJ1-1; the D is unclear. This CDR3 contains 14 residues. Trimming pared 6 bases from V and 5 bases from J, leaving 16 bases between. Germline-derived CDR1 and CDR2 are SNHLY and FYNNEI. This chain's CDR3 is CASSLSGGITEAFF. CDR3 nucleotide sequence: TGTGCCAGCAGCTTGTCGGGAGGAATAACTGAAGCTTTCTTT.

This clonotype has just a few counts. J is TRBJ2-3 and V is TRBV30; a possible D gene is TRBD2 (6 bases). Trimming stripped 6 bases from V and 3 bases from J, with 16 bases between. CDR1 is GTSNPN and CDR2 is SVGIG in the germline V gene (reference sequence). The CDR3 runs to 14 residues. CDR3 loop: CACTREEYTDTQYF. In nucleotides, the CDR3 is TGTGCCTGTACTAGGGAGGAGTATACAGATACGCAGTATTTT.

There are a few counts of this clonotype. J is TRBJ1-2 and V is TRBV25-1, with 7 bases aligning to TRBD1. The germline V gene has CDR1 MGHDK and CDR2 SYGVNS. V was pared by 6 bases and J by 3 bases, with 4 bases of the junction left unmatched. CDR3 size: 13 residues. CDR3: CASRPGQYYGYTF. The CDR3 DNA sequence: TGTGCCAGCAGACCGGGACAGTACTATGGCTACACCTTC.

There are many counts of this clonotype. V and J are TRBV5-1 and TRBJ2-1, with D possibly called TRBD1 or TRBD2 (5 bases each). Trimming left V 2 bases short and J 10 bases short, with 16 bases between. Germline values: CDR1 SGHRS, CDR2 YFSETQ. The CDR3 length is 14 residues. The CDR3 sequence: CASSFGAEIPEQFF. The CDR3 DNA reads as TGCGCCAGCAGCTTCGGGGCCGAAATTCCCGAGCAGTTCTTC. The variable domain in full, completed from reference TRBV5-1 and TRBJ2-1, reads KAGVTQTPRYLIKTRGQQVTLSCSPISGHRSVSWYQQTPGQGLQFLFEYFSETQRNKGNFPGRFSGRQFSNSRSEMNVSTLELGDSALYLCASSFGAEIPEQFFGPGTRLTVL.